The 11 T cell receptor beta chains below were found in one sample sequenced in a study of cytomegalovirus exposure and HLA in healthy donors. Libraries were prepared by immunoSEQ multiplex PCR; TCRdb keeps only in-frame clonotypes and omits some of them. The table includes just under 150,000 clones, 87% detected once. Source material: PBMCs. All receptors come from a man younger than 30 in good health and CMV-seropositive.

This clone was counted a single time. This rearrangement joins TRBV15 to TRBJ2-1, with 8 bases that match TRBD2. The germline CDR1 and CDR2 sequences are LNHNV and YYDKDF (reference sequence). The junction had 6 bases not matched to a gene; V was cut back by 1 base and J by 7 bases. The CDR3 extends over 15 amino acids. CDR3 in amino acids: CATSRASGSENEQFF. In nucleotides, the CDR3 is TGTGCCACCAGCAGAGCCAGCGGGAGTGAAAATGAGCAGTTCTTC.

The CDR3 nucleotides are TGCGCCAGCAGCCGAGATAATCCATCTGCGGGAACTAATGAAAAACTGTTTTTT. Amino acid sequence: CASSRDNPSAGTNEKLFF. The rearrangement joins TRBV4-1 to TRBJ1-4; unclear D gene. Germline V gives CDR1 MGHRA, CDR2 YSYEKL. V was shortened by 4 bases and J by 1 base, with 19 bases between the two germline ends. This CDR3 is built from 18 residues.

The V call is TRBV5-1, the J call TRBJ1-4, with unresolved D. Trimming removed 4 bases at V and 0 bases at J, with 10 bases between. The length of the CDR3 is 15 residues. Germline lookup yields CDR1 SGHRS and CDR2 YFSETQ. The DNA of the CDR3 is TGCGCCAGCAGCCTAGACCCTGCAACTAATGAAAAACTGTTTTTT. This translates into CASSLDPATNEKLFF.

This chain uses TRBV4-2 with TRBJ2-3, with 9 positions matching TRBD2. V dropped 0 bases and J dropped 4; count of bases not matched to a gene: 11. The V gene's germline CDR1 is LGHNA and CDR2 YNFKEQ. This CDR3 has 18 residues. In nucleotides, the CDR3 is TGTGCCAGCAGCCAAGATAACCGAGGACTAGCGAGGCCAGATACGCAGTATTTT. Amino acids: CASSQDNRGLARPDTQYF.

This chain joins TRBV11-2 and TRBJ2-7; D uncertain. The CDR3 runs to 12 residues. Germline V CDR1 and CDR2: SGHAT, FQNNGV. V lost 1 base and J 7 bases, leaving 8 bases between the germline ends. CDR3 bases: TGTGCCAGCAGCTTAGGATGGCCAGAGCAGTACTTC. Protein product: CASSLGWPEQYF.

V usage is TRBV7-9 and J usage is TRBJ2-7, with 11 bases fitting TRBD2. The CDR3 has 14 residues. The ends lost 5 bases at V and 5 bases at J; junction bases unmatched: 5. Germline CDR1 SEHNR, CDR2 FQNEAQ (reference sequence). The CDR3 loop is CASSVISGGDEQYF. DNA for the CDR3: TGTGCCAGCAGCGTAATTAGCGGGGGGGACGAGCAGTACTTC.

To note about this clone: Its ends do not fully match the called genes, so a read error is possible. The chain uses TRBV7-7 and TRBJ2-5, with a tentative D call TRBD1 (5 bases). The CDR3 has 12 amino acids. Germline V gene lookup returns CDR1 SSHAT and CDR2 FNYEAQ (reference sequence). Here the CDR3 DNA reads TGTGCTAGCAGCCCCTCAGGGGAGACCCAGTACTTC. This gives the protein CASSPSGETQYF.

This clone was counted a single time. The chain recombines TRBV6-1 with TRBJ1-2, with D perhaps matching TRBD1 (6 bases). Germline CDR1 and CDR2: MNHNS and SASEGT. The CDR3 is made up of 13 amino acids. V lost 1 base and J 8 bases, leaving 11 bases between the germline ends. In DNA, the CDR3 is TGTGCCAGCAGTGAAGTACAGGGAGTGGGCTACACCTTC. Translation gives CASSEVQGVGYTF.

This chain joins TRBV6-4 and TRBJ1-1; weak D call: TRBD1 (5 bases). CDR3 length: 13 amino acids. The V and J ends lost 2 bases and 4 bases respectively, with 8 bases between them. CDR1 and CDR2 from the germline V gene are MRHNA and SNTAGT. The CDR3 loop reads CASSDGGGTEAFF. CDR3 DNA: TGTGCCAGCAGTGACGGGGGGGGCACTGAAGCTTTCTTT.

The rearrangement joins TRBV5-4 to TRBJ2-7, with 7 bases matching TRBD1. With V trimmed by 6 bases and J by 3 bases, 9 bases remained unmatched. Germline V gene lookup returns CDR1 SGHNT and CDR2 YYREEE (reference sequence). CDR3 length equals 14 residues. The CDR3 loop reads CASNIYRGSYEQYF. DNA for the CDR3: TGTGCCAGCAATATTTACAGGGGAAGCTACGAGCAGTACTTC.

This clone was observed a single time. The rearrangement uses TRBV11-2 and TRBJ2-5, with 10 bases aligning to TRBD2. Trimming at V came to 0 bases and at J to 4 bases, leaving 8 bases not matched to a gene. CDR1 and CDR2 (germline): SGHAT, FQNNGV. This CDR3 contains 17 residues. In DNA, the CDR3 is TGTGCCAGCAGCTTAGATCAAAAGCGGGGGGGCACAGAGACCCAGTACTTC. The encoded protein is CASSLDQKRGGTETQYF.